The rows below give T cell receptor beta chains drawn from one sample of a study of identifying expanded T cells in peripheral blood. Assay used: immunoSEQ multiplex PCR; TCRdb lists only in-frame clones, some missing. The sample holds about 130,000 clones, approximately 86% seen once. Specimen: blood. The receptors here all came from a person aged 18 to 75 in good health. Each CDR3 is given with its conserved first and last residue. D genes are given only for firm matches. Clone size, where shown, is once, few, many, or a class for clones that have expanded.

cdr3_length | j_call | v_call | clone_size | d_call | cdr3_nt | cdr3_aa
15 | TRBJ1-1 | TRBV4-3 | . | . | TGCGCCAGCAGCCAAGATCTAGGCGCGAACACTGAAGCTTTCTTT | CASSQDLGANTEAFF
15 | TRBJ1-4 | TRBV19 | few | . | TGTGCCAGTCGCGGGGGTTGGGGCACTACCGAAAAACTGTTTTTT | CASRGGWGTTEKLFF
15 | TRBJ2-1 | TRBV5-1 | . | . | TGCGCCAGCAGCTTGGGGGAGCCTTCCTACAATGAGCAGTTCTTC | CASSLGEPSYNEQFF
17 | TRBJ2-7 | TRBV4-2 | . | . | TGTGCCAGCAGCCAAGATCTACAGGACCCTAACCCCTACGAGCAGTACTTC | CASSQDLQDPNPYEQYF
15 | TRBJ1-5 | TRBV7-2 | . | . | TGTGCCAGCAGCCATTGGACCGATAGCAATCAGCCCCAGCATTTT | CASSHWTDSNQPQHF
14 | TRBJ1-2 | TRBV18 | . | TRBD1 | TGTGCCAGCTCACCGGACAGGAAAGCCTATGGCTACACCTTC | CASSPDRKAYGYTF
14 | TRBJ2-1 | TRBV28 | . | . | TGTGCCAGCAGCCAAAGGGACCCCGAGAATGAGCAGTTCTTC | CASSQRDPENEQFF
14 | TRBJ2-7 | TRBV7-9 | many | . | TGTGCCAGCAGTCCCCATGGGACATCTGCCGAGCAGTACTTC | CASSPHGTSAEQYF
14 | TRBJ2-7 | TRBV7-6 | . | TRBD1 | TGTGCCAGCAGCTCGGACAGGATGGCCTACGAGCAGTACTTC | CASSSDRMAYEQYF
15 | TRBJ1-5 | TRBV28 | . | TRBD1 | TGTGCCAGCAGTACCGGGGACAGGAGCAATCAGCCCCAGCATTTT | CASSTGDRSNQPQHF
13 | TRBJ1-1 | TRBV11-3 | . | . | TGTGCCAGCAGCTTCGGGGAGGGCACTGAAGCTTTCTTT | CASSFGEGTEAFF
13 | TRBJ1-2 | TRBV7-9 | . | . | TGTGCCAGCACCGAACAGGGTAACTATGGCTACACCTTC | CASTEQGNYGYTF
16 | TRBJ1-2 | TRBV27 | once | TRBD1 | TGTGCCAGCAGTCCCAAGCCGGACAGGGCGAACTATGGCTACACCTTC | CASSPKPDRANYGYTF
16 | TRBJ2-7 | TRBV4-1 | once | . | TGCGCCAGCAGCCTGGTCCCGTCTAGCGCAACCCACGAGCAGTACTTC | CASSLVPSSATHEQYF
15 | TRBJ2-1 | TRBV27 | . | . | TGTGCCAGCAGTTTAACCATCGCGGCCTACAATGAGCAGTTCTTC | CASSLTIAAYNEQFF
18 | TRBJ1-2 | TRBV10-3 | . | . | TGTGCCATCAGCGCCACCGGGGACGCCACTAAACCAAACTATGGCTACACCTTC | CAISATGDATKPNYGYTF
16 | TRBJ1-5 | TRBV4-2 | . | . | TGTGCCAGCAGCCAAGATCCTGGGGGGGGCCTTCAGCCCCAGCATTTT | CASSQDPGGGLQPQHF
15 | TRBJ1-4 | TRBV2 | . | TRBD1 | TGTGCCAGCTCAGGGGGCAGAGGAACTAATGAAAAACTGTTTTTT | CASSGGRGTNEKLFF
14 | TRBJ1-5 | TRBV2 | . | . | TGTGCCAGCAGAAAAGACAGGATTAATCAGCCCCAGCATTTT | CASRKDRINQPQHF
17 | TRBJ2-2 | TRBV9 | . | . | TGTGCCAGCAGCGTAGAACGAAACAGGGTGGCCACCGGGGAGCTGTTTTTT | CASSVERNRVATGELFF
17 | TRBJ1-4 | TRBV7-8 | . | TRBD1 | TGTGCCAGCAGCTCAGAACCGGGACAGGGGATTAATGAAAAACTGTTTTTT | CASSSEPGQGINEKLFF
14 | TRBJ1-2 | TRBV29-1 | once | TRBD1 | TGCAGCGTCGATACCGGGACAGGGAGCTATGGCTACACCTTC | CSVDTGTGSYGYTF
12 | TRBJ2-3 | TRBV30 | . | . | TGTGCCTGGACCCAGGGAACTGGTACGCAGTATTTT | CAWTQGTGTQYF
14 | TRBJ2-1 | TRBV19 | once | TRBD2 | TGTGCCAGTAGACGACTAGCGGGAAACAATGAGCAGTTCTTC | CASRRLAGNNEQFF
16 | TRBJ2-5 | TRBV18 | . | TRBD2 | TGTGCCAGCTCACCAGCCGGACTAGCGGCCCAAGAGACCCAGTACTTC | CASSPAGLAAQETQYF
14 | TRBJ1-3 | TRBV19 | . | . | TGTGCCAGTAGTCCGGGTAGCTCTGGAAACACCATATATTTT | CASSPGSSGNTIYF
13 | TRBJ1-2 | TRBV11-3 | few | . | TGTGCCAGCAGCTTTGGACACCATGAAGGCTACACCTTC | CASSFGHHEGYTF
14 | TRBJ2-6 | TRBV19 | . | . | TGTGCCAGTAGTATGGCAGCTGGGGCCAACGTCCTGACTTTC | CASSMAAGANVLTF
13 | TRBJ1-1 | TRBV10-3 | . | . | TGTGCCATCAGCGTCGGGGGGAACACTGAAGCTTTCTTT | CAISVGGNTEAFF
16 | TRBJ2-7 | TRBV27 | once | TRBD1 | TGTGCCAGCAGTTCCTACGGACAGGGAGAGAGATACGAGCAGTACTTC | CASSSYGQGERYEQYF
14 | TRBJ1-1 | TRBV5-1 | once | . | TGCGCCAGCAGCCTGCAACCCGGCAGCACTGAAGCTTTCTTT | CASSLQPGSTEAFF
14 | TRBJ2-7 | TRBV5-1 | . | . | TGCGCCAGCAGCTTGGGCGATTTCCTAGCCGAGCAGTACTTC | CASSLGDFLAEQYF
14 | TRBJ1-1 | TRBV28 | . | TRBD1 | TGTGCCAGCAGTTTATTGGCCAGGGGGATTGAAGCTTTCTTT | CASSLLARGIEAFF
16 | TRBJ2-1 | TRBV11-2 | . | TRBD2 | TGTGCCAGCAGCCGGACTAGCCTTGGGTCCTACAATGAGCAGTTCTTC | CASSRTSLGSYNEQFF
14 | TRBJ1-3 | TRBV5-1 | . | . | TGCGCCAGCAGCTTGGAGGCCTCTGGAAACACCATATATTTT | CASSLEASGNTIYF
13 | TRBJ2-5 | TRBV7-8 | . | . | TGTGCCAGCAGTCGACGGATCCAAGAGACCCAGTACTTC | CASSRRIQETQYF